These 11 T cell receptor beta chains were sequenced from one sample in a study of tumor-infiltrating lymphocytes in localized non-small cell lung cancer. The data were produced by immunoSEQ multiplex PCR, yet TCRdb's version contains in-frame clones alone and is incomplete. The profile covers 7,000 to 8,000 clones, with about 74% appearing a single time and roughly 5.2% taken by the ten largest. Sequencing used uninvolved lung tissue not adjacent to the tumor. The receptors here all came from a human donor with non-small cell lung cancer.

The chain combines TRBV30 with TRBJ1-1, with D maybe TRBD1 (6 bases). Per germline, CDR1 GTSNPN and CDR2 SVGIG (reference sequence). The CDR3 contains 10 residues. Deletions cut 5 bases from V and 5 bases from J, with 6 bases between. CDR3: CAWQGTEAFF. The CDR3 DNA follows: TGTGCCTGGCAGGGGACTGAAGCTTTCTTT.

The chain links TRBV6-1 to TRBJ2-2, with 7 positions matching TRBD1. CDR1 is MNHNS, CDR2 SASEGT, per germline. J was trimmed by 1 base and V by 4 bases; bases with no gene match: 6. The length of the CDR3 is 16 residues. The CDR3 sequence: CASSATGTVNTGELFF. The CDR3 nucleotides are TGTGCCAGCAGTGCCACCGGGACAGTGAACACCGGGGAGCTGTTTTTT.

This clone was observed once. The V and J genes are TRBV5-1 and TRBJ2-1; no definite D call. Germline V gene data show CDR1 as SGHRS and CDR2 as YFSETQ. CDR3 size: 16 residues. V lost 5 bases, J lost 7 bases, and 22 bases lay in between. CDR3 DNA sequence: TGCGCCAGCAGTGAGGAAGGGAAGGCTTCACTGAATGAGCAGTTCTTC. As protein: CASSEEGKASLNEQFF.

V is TRBV21-1 and J is TRBJ1-4; the D call in the table, TRBD1, was not verified against the DNA. TRBV21-1 is flagged as a pseudogene. The CDR3 is 15 amino acids. This CDR3 reads CASSKSTGWYEKLFF. Here the CDR3 DNA reads TGTGCCAGCAGCAAAAGTACAGGGTGGTACGAAAAACTGTTTTTT.

This chain connects TRBV9 to TRBJ2-3; D is ambiguous. Looked up from germline, CDR1 is SGDLS and CDR2 is YYNGEE. Trimming removed 0 bases at V and 3 bases at J, with 5 bases between. The length of the CDR3 is 13 residues. The CDR3 region has the DNA TGTGCCAGCAGCGTAGTTGCGACAGATACGCAGTATTTT. Translating it yields CASSVVATDTQYF.

This clone was seen only once. The chain joins TRBV5-4 to TRBJ2-7; either TRBD1 or TRBD2 may fit D (6 bases each). Germline V gives CDR1 SGHNT, CDR2 YYREEE (reference sequence). The V gene lost 0 bases and the J gene lost 2 bases, with 12 bases spanning the gap. The CDR3 covers 15 residues. CDR3 amino acids: CASSLAAGTPYEQYF. In DNA, the CDR3 is TGTGCCAGCAGCTTGGCCGCGGGGACACCCTACGAGCAGTACTTC.

Note on this clone: At one boundary the junction diverges from the germline segment, which might be a read error. The chain carries TRBV11-3 and TRBJ2-1; 13 nucleotides agree with TRBD2. CDR1 is SGHNT, CDR2 YENEEA, per germline. The CDR3 runs 16 residues. CDR3 sequence: CASSSGLAGTYSEQFF. The DNA of the CDR3 is TGTGCCAGCAGCTCGGGACTAGCGGGGACTTACAGTGAGCAGTTCTTC.

In this sample, this clone turned up a few times. This rearrangement joins TRBV19 to TRBJ1-1, with 9 bases aligning to TRBD1. The CDR3 spans 14 residues. Germline CDR1 is LNHDA and CDR2 is SQIVND (reference sequence). V was clipped by 6 bases and J by 3 bases; unmatched bases: 5. The CDR3 is CASSFTGGHTEAFF. The CDR3 nucleotides are TGTGCCAGTAGCTTCACAGGGGGCCACACTGAAGCTTTCTTT.

The CDR3: CASSLRVNYGYTF. The CDR3 DNA follows: TGTGCCAGCAGCTTGCGGGTTAACTATGGCTACACCTTC. J is TRBJ1-2 and V is TRBV7-2; D ambiguous. Germline V gives CDR1 SGHTA, CDR2 FQGNSA. The CDR3 consists of 13 residues. V lost 3 bases to trimming and J lost 1 base, with 6 bases between them.

The chain links TRBV29-1 to TRBJ2-3, with TRBD1 matching over 8 bases. The CDR3 totals 13 residues. Trimming at V came to 4 bases and at J to 6 bases, leaving 6 bases not matched to a gene. The germline CDR1 and CDR2 sequences are SQVTM and ANQGSEA. CDR3: CSVGGQALDTQYF. In nucleotides, the CDR3 is TGCAGCGTTGGGGGACAGGCCCTGGATACGCAGTATTTT.

This sequence joins TRBV5-1 and TRBJ2-7; D is undetermined. Germline CDR1 SGHRS, CDR2 YFSETQ. The V end lost 7 bases, the J end lost 3 bases, and 8 bases lay between the germline ends. This CDR3 is built from 11 residues. The DNA for the CDR3 is TGCGCCAGCGGTGACCTCTACGAGCAGTACTTC. Translating it yields CASGDLYEQYF. Full variable domain (remainder filled in from reference TRBV5-1 and TRBJ2-7): KAGVTQTPRYLIKTRGQQVTLSCSPISGHRSVSWYQQTPGQGLQFLFEYFSETQRNKGNFPGRFSGRQFSNSRSEMNVSTLELGDSALYLCASGDLYEQYFGPGTRLTVT.